This T cell receptor (beta chain) stems from a study of cytomegalovirus exposure and HLA in healthy donors. On the study more broadly: Earlier results showed roughly 120 million unique TCR beta sequences derived from approximately 180 million T cells.

The study's findings and limits: Previous analysis showed most TCR beta V segments were productive about 90% or about 30% of the time. As immune exposure information, only CMV serostatus was available.

A note on this clone: Antigen unknown.

The CDR3 covers 15 residues. Germline CDR1 is LNHNV and CDR2 is YYDKDF (reference sequence). V shed 3 bases and J 2 bases; nucleotides not matched to a gene: 6. Primers included in the PCR were 60 Vbeta and 13 Jbeta primers. Libraries were prepared by immunoSEQ multiplex PCR; TCRdb keeps only in-frame clonotypes and omits some of them. The table records around 200,000 clones, 75% to 85% of them present only once. The sequenced sample was PBMCs. The chain combines TRBV15 with TRBJ2-7, with 8 bases identical to TRBD2. The origin of this receptor is an older woman in good health and CMV-seropositive. CDR3: CATSSQRGSPYEQYF. CDR3 bases: TGTGCCACCAGCAGTCAGCGGGGGAGTCCCTACGAGCAGTACTTC.